The clone carrying this T cell receptor (beta chain) was counted a few times. Its antigen is not known. Unique molecular identifiers were incorporated when the TCRbeta library was constructed. Via MiXCR, TCRdb re-called the PCR reads, giving one row per CDR3 protein. The sample contains more than 400,000 distinct CDR3 sequences, roughly 43% of which appear only once. This entry comes from a study of T-cell reconstitution after alpha-beta-depleted transplantation in children. CDR1 is SNHLY, CDR2 FYNNEI, per germline. The CDR3 has 14 amino acids. Trimming shortened V by 5 bases and J by 4 bases, and 12 bases separated the two germline ends. Study results and limitations: Several hundred expanded graft clones reportedly supplied alpha-beta T cells about two months after transplant.

This TCR was recovered from a girl aged 2 to 9 with aplastic anemia, due to receive a stem cell transplant. The specimen was PBMCs, collected before TCRalphabeta/CD19-depleted stem cell transplant. V gene TRBV2 combines with J gene TRBJ2-1, with D hard to call. DNA of the CDR3: TGTGCCAGCAGTTACATACAGACTTACAATGAGCAGTTCTTC. It translates to CASSYIQTYNEQFF.